This passage covers 10 T cell receptor beta chains from one sample sequenced in a study of shared clonotypes between healthy human individuals. Profiled with immunoSEQ multiplex PCR; TCRdb holds only in-frame clones, not every one. The table lists a few million clones, 85% to 95% of them singletons. The material sequenced was naive CD4+ T cells from PBMCs. The subset was: CD45RA+ positively selected. The receptor source for this set is a man aged 18 to 30 in good health. Some clones in this sample may be carry-over from other donors' samples.

This clone was recorded once. The CDR3 sequence: CASRKGGQDYSNTEAFF. The CDR3 DNA reads TGCGCCAGCAGGAAAGGGGGACAGGACTATTCTAACACTGAAGCTTTCTTT. The chain is built from TRBV5-1 and TRBJ1-1; 8 positions match TRBD1. There are 17 residues in the CDR3. Germline values: CDR1 SGHRS, CDR2 YFSETQ. V lost 5 bases to trimming and J lost 2 bases; unmatched junction nucleotides: 14.

The genes are TRBV5-1 and TRBJ1-1; D gene ambiguous. Germline lookup yields CDR1 SGHRS and CDR2 YFSETQ. Trimming shortened V by 4 bases and J by 1 base, and 8 bases separated the two germline ends. The CDR3 extends over 13 amino acids. CDR3 region: CASSRLSNTEAFF. The CDR3 nucleotides read TGCGCCAGCAGCAGGTTGTCGAACACTGAAGCTTTCTTT.

The chain carries TRBV5-6 and TRBJ2-2, with 9 bases lining up with TRBD1. This CDR3 is built from 15 residues. Germline V gene lookup returns CDR1 SGHDT and CDR2 YYEEEE. The J segment lost 5 bases and the V segment lost 4 bases, leaving 6 bases of the junction unmatched. CDR3 sequence (DNA): TGTGCCAGCAGCCGGACAGGGGTGGGAACCGGGGAGCTGTTTTTT. Translated, it gives CASSRTGVGTGELFF.

The chain uses TRBV5-1 and TRBJ1-1; no clear D gene. The germline V gene encodes CDR1 SGHRS and CDR2 YFSETQ. The CDR3 length is 15 residues. V gave up 4 bases and J gave up 0 bases, with 13 bases separating them. This CDR3 reads CASSGQDGLNTEAFF. The CDR3 DNA is TGCGCCAGCAGCGGCCAGGACGGCTTGAACACTGAAGCTTTCTTT. Complete variable domain (other parts from reference TRBV5-1 and TRBJ1-1): KAGVTQTPRYLIKTRGQQVTLSCSPISGHRSVSWYQQTPGQGLQFLFEYFSETQRNKGNFPGRFSGRQFSNSRSEMNVSTLELGDSALYLCASSGQDGLNTEAFFGQGTRLTVV.

On this clone: The same CDR3 can be traced to other DNA sequences in this sample. The rearrangement links TRBV28 to TRBJ2-7, with D hard to call. In germline, CDR1 is MDHEN, CDR2 SYDVKM. The V and J ends lost 2 bases and 1 base respectively, with 3 bases between them. This CDR3 comprises 12 residues. The CDR3 DNA sequence: TGTGCCAGCAGTTTACTATCCTACGAGCAGTACTTC. Translating gives CASSLLSYEQYF.

The chain joins TRBV19 to TRBJ1-1; D not resolved. Germline values: CDR1 LNHDA, CDR2 SQIVND (reference sequence). V lost 3 bases and J 5 bases, leaving 13 bases between the germline ends. The length of the CDR3 is 14 residues. CDR3 in amino acids: CASSILGDGTEAFF. The CDR3 nucleotides read TGTGCCAGTAGTATTTTGGGTGATGGGACTGAAGCTTTCTTT.

The V and J genes are TRBV4-1 and TRBJ2-5; 7 positions match TRBD1. The CDR3 runs to 15 residues. Germline-derived CDR1 and CDR2 are MGHRA and YSYEKL. V was pared by 1 base and J by 4 bases, with 6 bases of the junction left unmatched. The CDR3, as DNA: TGCGCCAGCAGCCAAGGACAGGGAAGGGGAGAGACCCAGTACTTC. Translated: CASSQGQGRGETQYF.

The V and J genes are TRBV6-1 and TRBJ1-1, with 10 nucleotides matching TRBD1. Looked up from germline, CDR1 is MNHNS and CDR2 is SASEGT. The CDR3 runs to 15 residues. Trimming removed 4 bases from V and 5 bases from J; junction bases left unmatched: 7. CDR3 DNA: TGTGCCAGCAGTGGACAGGGGGCTCGGGGGACTGAAGCTTTCTTT. Protein: CASSGQGARGTEAFF.

The rearrangement uses TRBV6-1 and TRBJ2-5; D is unclear. Germline V gene data show CDR1 as MNHNS and CDR2 as SASEGT. The CDR3 length is 13 residues. The V end was cut by 5 bases, the J end by 4 bases, with 11 bases between. CDR3 bases: TGTGCCAGCAGTAGGGCAGTGCGAGAGACCCAGTACTTC. Its translation: CASSRAVRETQYF.

The rearrangement uses TRBV7-3 and TRBJ2-5, with D possibly being TRBD2 (6 bases). Trimming cost V 4 bases and J 0 bases, with 12 bases left between them. The CDR3 is made up of 15 amino acids. Germline V gene sequence: CDR1 SGHTA, CDR2 FQGTGA. The CDR3: CASSSAGSYQETQYF. CDR3 bases: TGTGCCAGCAGCTCCGCCGGGAGTTACCAAGAGACCCAGTACTTC.